This is a list of T cell receptor beta chains from one sample in a study of CD4 T cells in relation to SARS-CoV-2 and coronaviruses. This table comes from immunoSEQ multiplex PCR, and its TCRdb copy is limited to in-frame clones, with some not included. The table lists some 64,000 clones, 94% of them singletons. What was sequenced was naive CD4+ T cells from PBMCs. The source of these receptors is a human donor in good health. Each CDR3 is given with its conserved first and last residue. A D gene is named only where the DNA matches it firmly. Some rows have no size entry. The others give once, few or many, or a class for an expanded clone.

d_call,j_call,v_call,clone_size,cdr3_aa,cdr3_nt
TRBD2,TRBJ2-7,TRBV2,.,CASSDPSGRDDEQYF,TGTGCCAGCAGTGACCCCAGCGGGAGGGACGACGAGCAGTACTTC
TRBD2,TRBJ2-1,TRBV5-1,.,CASSGLTSDYNEQFF,TGCGCCAGCAGCGGCCTCACTAGCGACTACAATGAGCAGTTCTTC
.,TRBJ2-1,TRBV27,.,CASSSRGNSRRSGLYNEQFF,TGTGCCAGCAGTTCCCGTGGTAACAGCAGGAGAAGCGGCCTTTACAATGAGCAGTTCTTC
.,TRBJ2-7,TRBV3-1/TRBV3-2,.,CASSQVRYEQYF,TGTGCCAGCAGCCAAGTGCGCTACGAGCAGTACTTC
.,TRBJ1-4,TRBV6-6,.,CASSSPRKGDEKLFF,TGTGCCAGCAGTTCCCCACGAAAAGGGGATGAAAAACTGTTTTTT
.,TRBJ2-6,TRBV7-9,.,CASSLLFGVAGANVLTF,TGTGCCAGCAGCTTACTTTTCGGGGTGGCTGGGGCCAACGTCCTGACTTTC
.,TRBJ2-7,TRBV10-1,.,CASSGGSQDPYEQYF,TGCGCCAGCAGTGGGGGTTCTCAGGACCCCTACGAGCAGTACTTC
.,TRBJ2-7,TRBV5-6,.,CASSRGFLLSSYEQYF,TGTGCCAGCAGCCGAGGATTCCTCCTTAGCTCCTACGAGCAGTACTTC
.,TRBJ2-3,TRBV9,.,CASSVGLGTDTQYF,TGTGCCAGCAGCGTAGGGTTGGGCACAGATACGCAGTATTTT
TRBD1,TRBJ1-2,TRBV28,.,CASSSPGQGNYGYTF,TGTGCCAGCAGCTCTCCAGGACAGGGAAACTATGGCTACACCTTC
TRBD2,TRBJ2-5,TRBV9,.,CASSVTSGGTAQYF,TGTGCCAGCAGCGTGACTAGCGGAGGAACGGCCCAGTACTTC
.,TRBJ2-5,TRBV6-5,.,CASTAGGETQYF,TGTGCCAGCACCGCGGGTGGCGAGACCCAGTACTTC
.,TRBJ2-7,TRBV3-1/TRBV3-2,.,CASSQDGRRQYF,TGTGCCAGCAGCCAAGATGGACGGAGACAGTACTTC
.,TRBJ2-1,TRBV5-4,once,CASSLAVPEEYNEQFF,TGTGCCAGCAGCTTGGCAGTACCGGAGGAGTACAATGAGCAGTTCTTC
.,TRBJ2-4,TRBV28,.,CASSSSPKNIQYF,TGTGCCAGCAGTTCTAGCCCCAAAAACATTCAGTACTTC
.,TRBJ1-5,TRBV27,.,CASSLGGISQPQHF,TGTGCCAGCAGTTTAGGGGGGATTAGTCAGCCCCAGCATTTT
TRBD1,TRBJ1-5,TRBV28,.,CASRGEGAGNQPQHF,TGTGCCAGCAGAGGAGAGGGGGCTGGGAATCAGCCCCAGCATTTT
.,TRBJ2-5,TRBV7-9,.,CASSLEGRSQETQYF,TGTGCCAGCAGCTTAGAGGGCCGATCTCAAGAGACCCAGTACTTC
TRBD2,TRBJ2-2,TRBV9,.,CASSPPGGGTGELFF,TGTGCCAGCAGCCCCCCGGGGGGAGGAACCGGGGAGCTGTTTTTT
.,TRBJ2-3,TRBV2,.,CASSPGPQSTDTQYF,TGTGCCAGCAGCCCCGGGCCCCAGAGCACAGATACGCAGTATTTT
TRBD1,TRBJ1-2,TRBV28,.,CASSLDRDYGYTF,TGTGCCAGCAGCCTGGACAGGGACTATGGCTACACCTTC
TRBD1,TRBJ1-6,TRBV7-9,few,CASSRGTGGSSYNSPLHF,TGTGCCAGCAGCCGAGGGACAGGGGGAAGCTCCTATAATTCACCCCTCCACTTT
.,TRBJ2-7,TRBV5-1,.,CASSLAGRSEQYF,TGCGCCAGCAGCTTGGCCGGGCGGAGCGAGCAGTACTTC
.,TRBJ2-2,TRBV5-1,.,CATNLVGSTGELFF,TGCGCCACGAATTTGGTTGGGAGCACCGGGGAGCTGTTTTTT
.,TRBJ1-6,TRBV9,.,CASRARDSPLHF,TGTGCCAGCAGGGCGCGGGATTCACCCCTCCACTTT
.,TRBJ2-5,TRBV7-2,.,CASSLGSRVEETQYF,TGTGCCAGCAGCTTAGGGTCCAGGGTAGAAGAGACCCAGTACTTC
TRBD1,TRBJ1-1,TRBV28,once,CASSSPGQGVNTEAFF,TGTGCCAGCAGTTCCCCCGGACAGGGGGTTAACACTGAAGCTTTCTTT
TRBD2,TRBJ2-2,TRBV7-9,.,CASSSGAGVNTGELFF,TGTGCCAGCAGCTCCGGAGCGGGAGTGAACACCGGGGAGCTGTTTTTT
.,TRBJ2-7,TRBV27,.,CASRDQTSSRTYEQYF,TGTGCCAGCAGGGACCAGACTAGTTCAAGGACCTACGAGCAGTACTTC
.,TRBJ2-7,TRBV6-5,once,CASTPSQGRDEQYF,TGTGCCAGCACCCCTTCTCAGGGAAGGGACGAGCAGTACTTC
TRBD1,TRBJ2-2,TRBV7-9,.,CASSLGTASNTGELFF,TGTGCCAGCAGCCTAGGGACAGCTTCGAACACCGGGGAGCTGTTTTTT
TRBD1,TRBJ1-1,TRBV3-1/TRBV3-2,.,CASSQQGDGAFF,TGTGCCAGCAGCCAACAGGGGGATGGAGCTTTCTTT
.,TRBJ2-5,TRBV6-5,.,CASRPAGWPQETQYF,TGTGCCAGCAGACCCGCAGGGTGGCCCCAAGAGACCCAGTACTTC
.,TRBJ1-5,TRBV19,.,CASSISKGNQPQHF,TGTGCCAGTAGTATATCGAAGGGCAATCAGCCCCAGCATTTT
.,TRBJ1-2,TRBV5-6,.,CASSQGTYDTF,TGTGCCAGCAGCCAGGGGACTTATGACACCTTC
TRBD2,TRBJ2-3,TRBV2,.,CASRVSGSIIDTQYF,TGTGCCAGCAGAGTTAGCGGGAGTATAATAGATACGCAGTATTTT
TRBD2,TRBJ2-5,TRBV14,.,CASSPGTSGIGGETQYF,TGTGCCAGCAGCCCCGGGACTAGCGGGATAGGAGGGGAGACCCAGTACTTC
TRBD1,TRBJ2-6,TRBV24-1,.,CATSDPLTGAGANVLTF,TGTGCCACCAGTGATCCGCTGACAGGGGCTGGGGCCAACGTCCTGACTTTC
.,TRBJ1-5,TRBV15,.,CATSSQGGSNQPQHF,TGTGCCACCAGCAGCCAGGGAGGGAGCAATCAGCCCCAGCATTTT
TRBD2,TRBJ2-7,TRBV2,.,CASSERWRESYEQYF,TGTGCCAGCAGTGAAAGGTGGCGGGAGTCCTACGAGCAGTACTTC
.,TRBJ2-2,TRBV3-1/TRBV3-2,.,CASSLNGAGNTGELFF,TGTGCCAGCAGCCTTAACGGAGCCGGGAACACCGGGGAGCTGTTTTTT
TRBD2,TRBJ2-1,TRBV5-1,.,CASSQAGGSYNEQFF,TGCGCCAGCAGCCAAGCGGGGGGCTCCTACAATGAGCAGTTCTTC